A selection of T cell receptor beta chains follows, all from one sample in a study of metastatic and nonmetastatic thyroid tumors. TCRdb re-called the PCR reads via MiXCR. The table shows around 24,000 clones, with 13% occurring only once. The specimen was blood. These receptors all come from a female donor with papillary thyroid cancer or a benign thyroid nodule (not recorded which). Some clones in this sample may be carry-over from other donors' samples. CDR3s include the opening cysteine and the closing phenylalanine or tryptophan. A D gene is named only where the DNA matches it firmly. Only part of the rows carry a size: once, few, many, or a class if the clone is expanded.

TRBJ2-1,TRBD2,TRBV9,many,CASSVSGTSGTSSYNEQFF,TGTGCCAGCAGCGTCTCCGGGACTAGCGGGACGAGCTCCTACAATGAGCAGTTCTTC
TRBJ2-1,NA,TRBV9,many,CASSFGDSRTGEQFF,TGTGCCAGCAGCTTTGGAGACTCGCGAACAGGGGAGCAGTTCTTC
TRBJ2-4,NA,TRBV10-1,many,CASSRRVGGIQYF,TGCGCCAGCAGTCGGAGAGTTGGTGGGATTCAGTACTTC
TRBJ2-4,TRBD2,TRBV9,few,CASSPRSGLAGGRVKNIQYF,TGTGCCAGCAGCCCCCGCTCAGGACTAGCGGGAGGGCGAGTCAAAAACATTCAGTACTTC
TRBJ1-1,TRBD1,TRBV28,many,CASSLGGTVNTEAFF,TGTGCCAGCAGTCTCGGAGGGACAGTCAACACTGAAGCTTTCTTT
TRBJ1-1,NA,TRBV29-1,many,CSVELTPNTEAFF,TGCAGCGTTGAGCTAACTCCTAACACTGAAGCTTTCTTT
TRBJ2-6,NA,TRBV11-3,many,CASSTRVAGANVLTF,TGTGCCAGCAGCACGAGGGTGGCGGGGGCCAACGTCCTGACTTTC
TRBJ2-7,NA,TRBV4-2,many,CASSQEELGIYEQYF,TGTGCCAGCAGCCAAGAAGAACTAGGGATCTACGAGCAGTACTTC
TRBJ2-1,TRBD1,TRBV10-3,few,CALRAGTGNYNEQFF,TGTGCCCTAAGGGCCGGGACAGGGAATTACAATGAGCAGTTCTTC
TRBJ1-1,NA,TRBV6-5,many,CASSFSQGTVNSEAFF,TGTGCCAGCAGTTTCTCCCAAGGGACGGTGAACTCTGAAGCTTTCTTT
TRBJ1-4,NA,TRBV27,few,CASSLSGGVEKMFF,TGTGCCAGCAGTTTATCCGGGGGAGTTGAAAAAATGTTTTTT
TRBJ2-1,TRBD2,TRBV12-3/TRBV12-4,many,CASSLTLAGVKNEQFF,TGTGCCAGCAGTTTAACCCTAGCGGGAGTTAAAAATGAGCAGTTCTTC
TRBJ2-7,NA,TRBV4-3,many,CASSQADSATTYEQYF,TGCGCCAGCAGCCAAGCGGATAGCGCGACTACCTACGAGCAGTACTTC
TRBJ2-1,TRBD2,TRBV2,NA,CASSSTSGSPYNEQFF,TGTGCCAGCAGTTCGACTAGCGGGTCCCCCTACAATGAGCAGTTCTTC
TRBJ1-2,TRBD1,TRBV6-1,many,CASRDGTATNYGYTF,TGTGCCAGCAGGGACGGGACAGCTACTAACTATGGCTACACCTTC
TRBJ2-3,TRBD2,TRBV10-1,many,CASSSGLAPGTDTQYF,TGCGCCAGCAGTAGCGGACTAGCCCCTGGGACAGATACGCAGTATTTT
TRBJ2-3,TRBD2,TRBV4-3,many,CASSQPPLASGSVTDTQYF,TGCGCCAGCAGCCAACCGCCCTTGGCTAGCGGGAGCGTCACAGATACGCAGTATTTT
TRBJ2-7,TRBD2,TRBV7-9,many,CASSFGGRGFDEQYF,TGTGCCAGCAGCTTTGGCGGGAGGGGGTTTGACGAGCAGTACTTC
TRBJ2-7,TRBD1,TRBV7-9,many,CASSAPGQSYEQYF,TGTGCCAGCAGCGCACCGGGACAGTCCTACGAGCAGTACTTC
TRBJ2-5,TRBD1,TRBV13,many,CASSNDRARETQYF,TGTGCCAGCAGCAACGACAGGGCTCGTGAGACCCAGTACTTC
TRBJ2-3,NA,TRBV20-1,many,CSAPSGARTDTQYF,TGCAGTGCCCCCTCAGGAGCGCGCACAGATACGCAGTATTTT
TRBJ2-7,TRBD1,TRBV5-1,many,CASSEGQGNEQYF,TGCGCCAGCAGCGAGGGACAGGGAAACGAGCAGTACTTC
TRBJ2-5,NA,TRBV7-9,NA,CASSLATAWQGGETQYF,TGTGCCAGCAGCTTAGCCACAGCTTGGCAGGGGGGAGAGACCCAGTACTTC
TRBJ2-1,NA,TRBV5-1,many,CASNPQGGYNEQFF,TGCGCCAGCAACCCCCAGGGGGGGTACAATGAGCAGTTCTTC
TRBJ1-2,TRBD1,TRBV11-2,many,CASSLGPPGQPYGYTF,TGTGCCAGCAGCTTAGGACCCCCGGGACAGCCCTATGGCTACACCTTC
TRBJ2-7,TRBD2,TRBV7-6,NA,CASSQLAGGTYEQYF,TGTGCCAGCAGCCAACTAGCGGGAGGGACCTACGAGCAGTACTTC
TRBJ1-1,NA,TRBV20-1,many,CSARGRRLEAFF,TGCAGTGCTAGAGGGAGGAGACTTGAAGCTTTCTTT
TRBJ2-2,NA,TRBV15,NA,CATSRGDEDTGELFF,TGTGCCACCAGCAGAGGAGACGAAGACACCGGGGAGCTGTTTTTT
TRBJ2-5,TRBD1,TRBV5-4,many,CASSRDRLQETQYF,TGTGCCAGCAGCCGGGACAGGCTCCAAGAGACCCAGTACTTC
TRBJ1-5,NA,TRBV12-3/TRBV12-4,many,CASSLAPGGNQPQHF,TGTGCCAGCAGTTTAGCCCCGGGGGGCAATCAGCCCCAGCATTTT
TRBJ1-1,NA,TRBV7-2,NA,CASSLYENTEAFF,TGTGCCAGCAGCTTATACGAGAACACTGAAGCTTTCTTT
TRBJ2-7,TRBD1,TRBV13,many,CASQSRGSYEQYF,TGTGCCAGCCAAAGCAGGGGGTCCTACGAGCAGTACTTC
TRBJ2-3,TRBD2,TRBV29-1,many,CSVGSAGLAGAPGTDTQYF,TGCAGCGTTGGGTCGGCCGGACTAGCGGGAGCACCCGGCACAGATACGCAGTATTTT
TRBJ1-1,NA,TRBV5-1,many,CASSLGTLYTEAFF,TGCGCCAGCAGCCTCGGGACACTTTACACTGAAGCTTTCTTT
TRBJ2-7,TRBD2,TRBV6-1,many,CASRDSGRARDEQYF,TGTGCCAGCAGAGATAGCGGGAGGGCGAGGGACGAGCAGTACTTC
TRBJ1-2,TRBD1,TRBV18,many,CASSPPGQHYGYTF,TGTGCCAGCTCACCACCGGGACAGCACTATGGCTACACCTTC
TRBJ1-5,NA,TRBV24-1,many,CATSDSRGFSNQPQHF,TGTGCCACCAGTGACTCTCGGGGGTTCAGCAATCAGCCCCAGCATTTT
TRBJ1-6,TRBD1,TRBV5-1,NA,CASSRDRAYNSPLHF,TGCGCCAGCAGCCGAGACAGGGCCTATAATTCACCCCTCCACTTT
TRBJ1-5,TRBD1,TRBV20-1,many,CSAAGTGLLEPQHF,TGCAGTGCTGCCGGGACAGGGCTTTTGGAGCCCCAGCATTTT
TRBJ2-7,NA,TRBV10-3,many,CAIGRDKTYEQYF,TGTGCCATCGGTCGGGACAAGACCTACGAGCAGTACTTC
TRBJ1-4,TRBD1,TRBV7-9,many,CASSFTGASGEKLFF,TGTGCCAGCAGCTTTACAGGGGCGAGCGGTGAAAAACTGTTTTTT
TRBJ2-2,TRBD1,TRBV5-6,NA,CASSLGTVGANTGELFF,TGTGCCAGCAGCTTAGGGACAGTGGGCGCGAACACCGGGGAGCTGTTTTTT
TRBJ2-5,NA,TRBV7-3,many,CASSPGTRETQYF,TGTGCCAGCAGCCCCGGGACCAGGGAGACCCAGTACTTC
TRBJ2-2,NA,TRBV18,many,CASSPVMVGTGELFF,TGTGCCAGCTCACCAGTCATGGTGGGCACCGGGGAGCTGTTTTTT
TRBJ2-3,NA,TRBV10-2,many,CASSEWGATDTQYF,TGCGCCAGCAGTGAGTGGGGCGCCACAGATACGCAGTATTTT
TRBJ1-1,NA,TRBV5-1,NA,CASSRDGRGTEAFF,TGCGCCAGCAGCCGGGACGGTCGGGGGACTGAAGCTTTCTTT
TRBJ1-1,NA,TRBV20-1,NA,CSANRGVWIEAFF,TGCAGTGCTAATAGGGGGGTTTGGATTGAAGCTTTCTTT
TRBJ1-3,NA,TRBV7-8,many,CASSGWDVDSGNTIYF,TGTGCCAGCAGTGGCTGGGACGTAGACTCTGGAAACACCATATATTTT
TRBJ2-2,NA,TRBV7-2,many,CASRVDGGFSENTGELFF,TGTGCCAGCAGAGTGGACGGTGGATTTTCTGAGAACACCGGGGAGCTGTTTTTT
TRBJ2-1,NA,TRBV20-1,many,CSADRGVGYNEQFF,TGCAGTGCGGATAGGGGAGTTGGATACAATGAGCAGTTCTTC
TRBJ2-5,TRBD1,TRBV20-1,many,CSAFGQDQETQYF,TGCAGTGCCTTCGGACAGGACCAAGAGACCCAGTACTTC
TRBJ2-5,NA,TRBV7-9,many,CASSLQETQYF,TGTGCCAGCAGCTTGCAAGAGACCCAGTACTTC